This entry lists 5 T cell receptor beta chains sequenced from one sample in a study of post-analysis software for immune sequencing data. Findings of the study overall: Five TRBV segments occurring more often in patients than controls included TRBV5-6, TRBV5-1 and TRBV20-1.

Libraries were made from TCR beta cDNA, and they carried unique molecular identifiers. A single record per CDR3 protein comes from TCRdb applying MiXCR to the PCR reads. The sample carries 250,000 to 300,000 distinct CDR3 sequences, about 40% recorded once. Antigens of these TCRs are unknown. The source material was blood. The source of these receptors is a girl between 10 and 17 years old with multiple sclerosis.

V and J are TRBV6-4 and TRBJ2-2; D gene ambiguous. Trimming left V 2 bases short and J 3 bases short, with 7 bases between. The CDR3 length is 14 residues. Per germline, CDR1 MRHNA and CDR2 SNTAGT. CDR3 nucleotide sequence: TGTGCCAGCAGTGACCTATTTGACACCGGGGAGCTGTTTTTT. This sequence encodes CASSDLFDTGELFF.

CDR3 DNA sequence: TGTGCCACCAGTGATGAGAGATTAACTGGGGCCAACGTCCTGACTTTC. Its translation is CATSDERLTGANVLTF. The chain links TRBV24-1 to TRBJ2-6; D not certain. The CDR3 has 16 amino acids. Germline CDR1 reads KGHDR; CDR2 reads SFDVKD. V was shortened by 3 bases and J by 2 bases, with 10 bases between the two germline ends.

The chain employs TRBV5-1 and TRBJ2-7; D is possibly TRBD2 (6 bases). The germline CDR1 and CDR2 sequences are SGHRS and YFSETQ. Between the trimmed V and J ends, which lost 3 bases and 2 bases, there was a span of 12 bases. The CDR3 spans 14 residues. In DNA form, the CDR3 reads TGCGCCAGCAGCTGGGGCCGGGAGCCCTACGAGCAGTACTTC. It is translated as CASSWGREPYEQYF.

As for this clonotype: With a much larger clone just one base away, this may be a read error. The rearrangement joins TRBV7-6 to TRBJ1-1; no reliable D call. CDR3 length equals 14 residues. Trimming pared 4 bases from V and 4 bases from J, leaving 13 bases between. Germline values: CDR1 SGHVS, CDR2 FNYEAQ. The CDR3: CASSWAGTGTEAFF. The CDR3 DNA follows: TGTGCCAGCAGCTGGGCGGGAACCGGCACTGAAGCTTTCTTT.

This clonotype was seen a few times. V usage is TRBV20-1 and J usage is TRBJ2-3; TRBD2 might be the D (6 bases). V dropped 0 bases and J dropped 8 bases, with 18 bases sitting between them. This CDR3 spans 15 amino acids. In germline, CDR1 is DFQATT, CDR2 SNEGSKA (reference sequence). In DNA form, the CDR3 reads TGCAGTGCTAGAGAGGGAGCGGGCCCCCCAGGTACGCAGTATTTT. It specifies CSAREGAGPPGTQYF.